The 17 T cell receptor beta chains below all came from one sample that was sequenced in a study of cytomegalovirus exposure and HLA in healthy donors. PCR involved 60 Vbeta and 13 Jbeta primers. The table came from immunoSEQ multiplex PCR; TCRdb's copy has only in-frame clones and leaves some out. Of about 160,000 clones in the sample, 70% to 90% were seen once. Sample: PBMCs. The receptors derive from a man between 18 and 29 years old in good health and CMV-seropositive.

The gene calls are TRBV14 and TRBJ2-5; 7 bases map to TRBD2. The germline CDR1 and CDR2 sequences are SGHDN and FVKESK. CDR3 length: 16 residues. V trimming: 2 bases; J trimming: 3 bases; junction bases outside the gene matches: 9. In DNA, the CDR3 is TGTGCCAGCAGCCAACTGGGTCGAAGCGGGGAAGAGACCCAGTACTTC. This gives the protein CASSQLGRSGEETQYF.

Note on this clone: One end of the junction does not line up with germline, which may come from a read error. The chain recombines TRBV2 with TRBJ2-7; TRBD1 matches at 8 bases. The CDR3 totals 15 residues. The germline CDR1 and CDR2 sequences are SNHLY and FYNNEI. CDR3 coding DNA: TGTGCCAGCAGTGAAGGGGACAGGTTCTCCCACGAGCAGTACTTC. Amino acid sequence: CASSEGDRFSHEQYF.

The gene calls are TRBV5-6 and TRBJ2-7; D is unresolved. The CDR3 contains 16 residues. The V end was cut by 0 bases, the J end by 0 bases, with 13 bases between. Germline V gives CDR1 SGHDT, CDR2 YYEEEE. CDR3 DNA: TGTGCCAGCAGCTTGGGGGCGCTGAAGAGCTCCTACGAGCAGTACTTC. This encodes CASSLGALKSSYEQYF. The full variable domain, in which reference TRBV5-6 and TRBJ2-7 provide the parts outside the CDR3, is DAGVTQSPTHLIKTRGQQVTLRCSPKSGHDTVSWYQQALGQGPQFIFQYYEEEERQRGNFPDRFSGHQFPNYSSELNVNALLLGDSALYLCASSLGALKSSYEQYFGPGTRLTVT.

The CDR3, as DNA: TGCAGCGTTGCTGGAGAAAGCCAAAGCGGGGGGGCTTACGAGCAGTACTTC. Translated: CSVAGESQSGGAYEQYF. The chain has TRBV29-1 and TRBJ2-7; 10 nucleotides agree with TRBD2. The germline CDR1 and CDR2 sequences are SQVTM and ANQGSEA. The CDR3 loop spans 17 amino acids. Losses at the gene ends were 4 bases for V and 4 bases for J; bases not matched to a gene: 16.

CDR3 protein: CASSFIAGGYNEQFF. DNA for the CDR3: TGTGCCAGCAGTTTCATAGCGGGGGGGTACAATGAGCAGTTCTTC. The chain carries TRBV6-5 and TRBJ2-1; 11 bases line up with TRBD2. After removal of 4 bases from V and 4 bases from J, the junction contained 3 bases not matched to a gene. The germline CDR1 and CDR2 sequences are MNHEY and SVGAGI. The CDR3 sequence is 15 residues long.

This clone appeared once. The chain uses TRBV6-1 and TRBJ1-5, with D possibly TRBD1 on 6 matching bases. CDR1 and CDR2 from the germline V gene are MNHNS and SASEGT. There are 15 residues in the CDR3. Trimming pared 4 bases from V and 1 base from J, leaving 11 bases between. The CDR3 protein is CASSGGGLSNQPQHF. The CDR3 region has the DNA TGTGCCAGCAGTGGCGGGGGCCTGAGCAATCAGCCCCAGCATTTT.

This chain joins TRBV25-1 and TRBJ1-4; tentative D call: TRBD1 (5 bases). In germline, CDR1 is MGHDK, CDR2 SYGVNS. The CDR3 sequence is 15 residues long. With 4 bases removed from V and 6 bases from J, the gap between germline ends came to 15 bases. As DNA, the CDR3 is TGTGCCAGCAGTGGACACAGGAAATCCGATGAAAAACTGTTTTTT. It specifies CASSGHRKSDEKLFF.

The chain employs TRBV6-6 and TRBJ2-7; 9 bases align to TRBD1. Losses at the gene ends were 2 bases for V and 3 bases for J; bases not matched to a gene: 2. This CDR3 region has 14 residues. Germline values: CDR1 MNHNY, CDR2 SVGAGI (reference sequence). The CDR3 nucleotides are TGTGCCAGCAGTTACACGGGACAGGGCTACGAGCAGTACTTC. The encoded protein is CASSYTGQGYEQYF.

The rearrangement uses TRBV5-1 and TRBJ1-2; the D is unclear. This CDR3 comprises 14 residues. With 0 bases removed from V and 3 bases from J, the gap between germline ends came to 9 bases. CDR1 SGHRS and CDR2 YFSETQ come from the germline V gene. The CDR3: CASSLELGDYGYTF. The CDR3 DNA reads as TGCGCCAGCAGCTTGGAGCTGGGAGACTATGGCTACACCTTC.

The chain couples TRBV5-8 to TRBJ2-7, with a weak D call TRBD2 (6 bases). CDR3 length: 17 residues. Trimming left V 4 bases short and J 1 base short, with 21 bases between. Germline CDR1 and CDR2: SGHTS and YDEGEE. CDR3 residues: CASSKTFGAGSSYEQYF. CDR3 sequence (DNA): TGTGCCAGCAGCAAAACCTTTGGCGCGGGGTCTTCCTACGAGCAGTACTTC. The full variable domain, with the rest looked up from reference TRBV5-8 and TRBJ2-7, is EAGVTQSPTHLIKTRGQQATLRCSPISGHTSVYWYQQALGLGLQFLLWYDEGEERNRGNFPPRFSGRQFPNYSSELNVNALELEDSALYLCASSKTFGAGSSYEQYFGPGTRLTVT.

The V and J genes are TRBV29-1 and TRBJ2-3, with D possibly being TRBD2 (5 bases). V dropped 5 bases and J dropped 1 base, with 13 bases sitting between them. The CDR3 is 14 amino acids. Per the germline V gene, CDR1 is SQVTM and CDR2 is ANQGSEA. In nucleotides, the CDR3 is TGCAGCGTTAAGCCCGGGGTTGGCACAGATACGCAGTATTTT. Translation: CSVKPGVGTDTQYF.

The chain links TRBV19 to TRBJ1-4, with a possible D match to TRBD1 (6 bases). Trimming took 5 bases from V and 5 from J, leaving 12 bases between them. Per germline, CDR1 LNHDA and CDR2 SQIVND (reference sequence). The CDR3 spans 14 residues. In DNA form, the CDR3 reads TGTGCCAGTAGTCAACAGGGAGTGAATGAAAAACTGTTTTTT. This sequence encodes CASSQQGVNEKLFF.

V gene TRBV2 combines with J gene TRBJ2-1; 13 bases agree with TRBD2. CDR3 length: 17 residues. Germline lookup yields CDR1 SNHLY and CDR2 FYNNEI. Trimming at V came to 6 bases and at J to 3 bases, leaving 8 bases not matched to a gene. CDR3 loop: CASSERLAGGYYNEQFF. For the CDR3, the DNA is TGTGCCAGCAGCGAACGACTAGCGGGGGGTTACTACAATGAGCAGTTCTTC. Full variable domain (outside the CDR3, taken from reference TRBV2 and TRBJ2-1): EPEVTQTPSHQVTQMGQEVILRCVPISNHLYFYWYRQILGQKVEFLVSFYNNEISEKSEIFDDQFSVERPDGSNFTLKIRSTKLEDSAMYFCASSERLAGGYYNEQFFGPGTRLTVL.

The CDR3 DNA reads as TGTGCCATCAGTGAGGGGGGGACGGATACGCAGTATTTT. Its protein product is CAISEGGTDTQYF. The chain employs TRBV10-3 and TRBJ2-3, with D perhaps matching TRBD2 (6 bases). This CDR3 region has 13 residues. V lost 2 bases and J lost 6, with 9 bases in between. Germline lookup yields CDR1 ENHRY and CDR2 SYGVKD.

This clone was counted between two and nine times. The chain joins TRBV27 to TRBJ2-1; a possible D gene is TRBD2 (5 bases). Germline V gene data show CDR1 as MNHEY and CDR2 as SMNVEV (reference sequence). The V end was cut by 5 bases, the J end by 10 bases, with 18 bases between. CDR3 length equals 14 residues. CDR3 amino acids: CASSPSRGTSEQFF. The DNA for the CDR3 is TGTGCCAGCAGTCCAAGCCGGGGAACCTCCGAGCAGTTCTTC.

This chain connects TRBV4-2 to TRBJ1-6, with TRBD1 matching over 12 bases. The CDR3 runs to 16 residues. J gave up 10 bases and V 3 bases, and 7 bases lay outside the gene matches. The germline V gene encodes CDR1 LGHNA and CDR2 YNFKEQ. For the CDR3, the DNA is TGTGCCAGCAGCCAGCCCCCAGGGACAGGGGGCTCACCCCTCCACTTT. Translating gives CASSQPPGTGGSPLHF.

The chain carries TRBV12-2 and TRBJ1-1. TRBV12-2 is described as a pseudogene. This CDR3 region has 12 residues. CDR3 nucleotide sequence: TGTGCAAGTCGCTTAGGGGGGGACGGAGACTTCTTT. Translation: CASRLGGDGDFF.